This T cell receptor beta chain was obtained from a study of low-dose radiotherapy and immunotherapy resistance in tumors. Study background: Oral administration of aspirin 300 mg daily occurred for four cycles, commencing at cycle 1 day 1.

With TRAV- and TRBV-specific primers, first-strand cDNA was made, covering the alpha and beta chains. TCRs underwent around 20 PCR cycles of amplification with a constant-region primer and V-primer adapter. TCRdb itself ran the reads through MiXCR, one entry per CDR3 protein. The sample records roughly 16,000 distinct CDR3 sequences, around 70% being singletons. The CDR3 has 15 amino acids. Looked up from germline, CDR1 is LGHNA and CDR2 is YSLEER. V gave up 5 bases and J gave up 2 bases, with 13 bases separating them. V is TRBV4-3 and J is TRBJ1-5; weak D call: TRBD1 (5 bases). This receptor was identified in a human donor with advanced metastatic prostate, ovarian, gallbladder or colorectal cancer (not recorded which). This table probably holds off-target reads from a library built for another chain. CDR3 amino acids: CASSLLWGGNQPQHF. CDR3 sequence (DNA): TGCGCCAGCAGCTTACTTTGGGGGGGCAATCAGCCCCAGCATTTT.